The present T cell receptor (beta chain) was sequenced within a study of glioma-infiltrating T cells. Findings and caveats of the study: CDR3 overlap between tissue and blood was very small. Tissue-blood divergence was below expectation in non-neoplastic patients, above in gliomas.

Using RNA template, CDR3s of TCR alpha and beta were amplified with iRepertoire arm-PCR. Tissue mRNA or PBMC total RNA, roughly 90-400 ng, went into one-step reverse transcription and amplification. TCRdb reprocessed the multiplex PCR reads with MiXCR, giving one entry per CDR3 protein. The profile shows some 110,000 distinct CDR3 sequences, roughly 25% of them singletons. This clonotype has ten or more counts. What it recognizes is unknown. The trim removed 5 bases at V and 2 bases at J, leaving 4 bases unmatched. This CDR3 region has 15 residues. The germline V gene encodes CDR1 SGHTA and CDR2 FQGNSA.

The V gene is TRBV7-2, the J gene TRBJ2-3; TRBD1 matches 10 bases. The receptor was isolated from a human donor with low-grade glioma or glioblastoma, undergoing nonglioma brain surgery, or in good health (not recorded which). The specimen sequenced was glioma tissue, nonneoplastic brain tissue, or PBMCs (not recorded which). CDR3 in amino acids: CASSTRQGATDTQYF. As DNA, the CDR3 is TGTGCCAGCAGCACCCGACAGGGGGCCACAGATACGCAGTATTTT.